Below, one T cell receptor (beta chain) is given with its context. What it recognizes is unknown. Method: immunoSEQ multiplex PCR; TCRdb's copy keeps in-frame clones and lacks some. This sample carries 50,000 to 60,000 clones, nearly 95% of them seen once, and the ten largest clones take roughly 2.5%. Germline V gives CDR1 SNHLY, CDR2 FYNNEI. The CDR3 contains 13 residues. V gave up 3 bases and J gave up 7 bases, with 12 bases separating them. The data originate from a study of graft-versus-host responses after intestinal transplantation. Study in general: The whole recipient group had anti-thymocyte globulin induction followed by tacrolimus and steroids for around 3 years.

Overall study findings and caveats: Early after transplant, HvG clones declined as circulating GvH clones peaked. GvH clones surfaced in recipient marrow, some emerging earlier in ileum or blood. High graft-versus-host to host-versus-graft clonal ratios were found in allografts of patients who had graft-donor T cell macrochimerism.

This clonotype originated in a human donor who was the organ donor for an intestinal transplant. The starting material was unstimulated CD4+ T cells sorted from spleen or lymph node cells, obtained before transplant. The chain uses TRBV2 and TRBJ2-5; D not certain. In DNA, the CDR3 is TGTGCCAGCAGTGAGGGCGGCCCGGGGACCCAGTACTTC. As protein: CASSEGGPGTQYF.